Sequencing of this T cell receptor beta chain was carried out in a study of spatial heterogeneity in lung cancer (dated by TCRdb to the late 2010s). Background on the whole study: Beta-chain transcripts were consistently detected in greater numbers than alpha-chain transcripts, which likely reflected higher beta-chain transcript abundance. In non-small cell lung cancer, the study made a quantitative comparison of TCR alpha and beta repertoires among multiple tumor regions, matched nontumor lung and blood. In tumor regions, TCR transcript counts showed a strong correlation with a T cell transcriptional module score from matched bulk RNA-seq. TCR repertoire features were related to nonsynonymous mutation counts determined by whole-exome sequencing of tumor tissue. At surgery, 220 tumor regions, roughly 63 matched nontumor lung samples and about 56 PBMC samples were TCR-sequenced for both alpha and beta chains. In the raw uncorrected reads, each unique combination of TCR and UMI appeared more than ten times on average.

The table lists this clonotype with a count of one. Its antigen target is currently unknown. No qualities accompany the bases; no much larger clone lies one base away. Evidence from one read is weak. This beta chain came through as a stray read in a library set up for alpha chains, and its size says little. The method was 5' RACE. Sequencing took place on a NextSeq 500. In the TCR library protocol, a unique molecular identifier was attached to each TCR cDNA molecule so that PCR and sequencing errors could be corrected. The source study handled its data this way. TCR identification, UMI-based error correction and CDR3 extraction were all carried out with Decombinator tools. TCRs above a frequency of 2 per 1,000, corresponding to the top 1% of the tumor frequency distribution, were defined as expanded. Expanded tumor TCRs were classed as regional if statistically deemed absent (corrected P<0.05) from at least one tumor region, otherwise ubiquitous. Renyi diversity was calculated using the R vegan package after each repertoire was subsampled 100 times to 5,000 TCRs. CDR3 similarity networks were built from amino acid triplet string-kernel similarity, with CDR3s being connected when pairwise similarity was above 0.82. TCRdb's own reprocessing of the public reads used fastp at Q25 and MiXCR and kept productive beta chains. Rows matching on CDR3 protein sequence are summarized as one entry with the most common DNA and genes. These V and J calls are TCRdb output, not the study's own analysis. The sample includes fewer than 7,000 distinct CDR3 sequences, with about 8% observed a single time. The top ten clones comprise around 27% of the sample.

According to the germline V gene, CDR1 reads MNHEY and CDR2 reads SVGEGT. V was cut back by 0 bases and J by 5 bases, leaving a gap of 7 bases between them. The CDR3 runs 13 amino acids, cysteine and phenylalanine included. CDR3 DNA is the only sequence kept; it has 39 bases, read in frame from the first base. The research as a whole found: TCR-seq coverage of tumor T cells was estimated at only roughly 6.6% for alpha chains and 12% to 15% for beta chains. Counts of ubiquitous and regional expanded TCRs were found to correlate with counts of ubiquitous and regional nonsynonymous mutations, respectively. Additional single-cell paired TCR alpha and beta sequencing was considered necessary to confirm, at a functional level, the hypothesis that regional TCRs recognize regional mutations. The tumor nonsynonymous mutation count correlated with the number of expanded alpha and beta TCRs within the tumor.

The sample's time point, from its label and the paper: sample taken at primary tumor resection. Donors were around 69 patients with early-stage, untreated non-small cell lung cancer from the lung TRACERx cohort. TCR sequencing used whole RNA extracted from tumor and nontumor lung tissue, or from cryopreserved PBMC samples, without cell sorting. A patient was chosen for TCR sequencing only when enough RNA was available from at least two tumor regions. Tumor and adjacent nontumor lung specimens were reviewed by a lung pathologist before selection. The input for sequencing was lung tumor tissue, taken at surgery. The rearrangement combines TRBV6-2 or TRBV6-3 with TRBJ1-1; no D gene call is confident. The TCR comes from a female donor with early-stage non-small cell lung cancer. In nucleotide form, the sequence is TGTGCCAGCAGTTACTCTGGGCAAACTGAAGCTTTCTTT. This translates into CASSYSGQTEAFF.